This T cell receptor (beta chain) was found in a study of blood T cell repertoires in COVID-19. Overall study context: The United States, Italy and Spain supplied acute and convalescent COVID-19 samples. In each case, the material was cDNA or gDNA derived from T cells, B-cell-depleted T cells, or PBMCs.

Source study methods: Quantification of nucleated cells was approximated via reference gene primer amplification. TCRdb keeps only in-frame clones here, not all; method: immunoSEQ multiplex PCR. V and J calls and clone size are copied from that table; D and trimming were computed from the DNA. The table has approximately 170,000 clones, 80% to 90% seen once. The sample taken for sequencing was peripheral blood. The origin of this receptor is a woman of 80 years or more with acute or convalescent COVID-19.

CDR3 DNA sequence: TGTGCCAGCAGCCTACCGCGGACTAGCGTGCATTACAATGAGCAGTTCTTC. This translates into CASSLPRTSVHYNEQFF. The chain couples TRBV7-9 to TRBJ2-1; 9 bases align to TRBD2. The CDR3 has 17 amino acids. Unmatched junction bases numbered 12, after V lost 5 bases and J lost 4 bases. Germline CDR1 and CDR2: SEHNR and FQNEAQ (reference sequence). The whole variable domain, filled in from reference TRBV7-9 and TRBJ2-1, reads DTGVSQNPRHKITKRGQNVTFRCDPISEHNRLYWYRQTLGQGPEFLTYFQNEAQLEKSRLLSDRFSAERPKGSFSTLEIQRTEQGDSAMYLCASSLPRTSVHYNEQFFGPGTRLTVL.